Listed below are T cell receptor beta chains from one sample, sequenced in a study of T cell changes during pregnancy in multiple sclerosis. Sequencing was performed with immunoSEQ multiplex PCR; in TCRdb, only in-frame clones are kept and a portion is missing. The sample shows nearly 110,000 clones, just under 95% of them seen only once. The sample here was peripheral blood, taken after pregnancy. The source of these receptors is a female donor with multiple sclerosis, enrolled in a pregnancy study. The CDR3 runs from the conserved cysteine through the conserved F or W. A D gene is named only where the DNA matches it firmly. Only some rows state a clone size, as once, few, many or a class for expanded clones.

d_call j_call v_call clone_size cdr3_aa cdr3_nt
. TRBJ2-3 TRBV5-1 . CASKGGSTDTQYF TGCGCCAGCAAGGGAGGCAGCACAGATACGCAGTATTTT
TRBD2 TRBJ2-1 TRBV18 . CASSTLAGESNEQFF TGTGCCAGCTCAACCCTAGCGGGAGAAAGTAATGAGCAGTTCTTC
. TRBJ1-2 TRBV28 . CASRIHRVEGYTF TGTGCCAGCAGAATTCACAGGGTTGAGGGCTACACCTTC
TRBD1 TRBJ2-3 TRBV19 . CASSQQGERDTQYF TGTGCCAGTAGTCAACAGGGGGAACGGGATACGCAGTATTTT
TRBD1 TRBJ1-4 TRBV5-6 once CASSPTGAEKLFF TGTGCCAGCAGCCCCACAGGGGCTGAAAAACTGTTTTTT
. TRBJ1-1 TRBV5-1 . CASRGQENTEAFF TGCGCCAGCAGAGGTCAGGAGAACACTGAAGCTTTCTTT
TRBD2 TRBJ2-7 TRBV5-1 . CASSLGTSGLREQYF TGCGCCAGCAGCTTGGGAACTAGCGGGCTACGAGAGCAGTACTTC
. TRBJ1-4 TRBV6-1 once CASSEISGGEKLFF TGTGCCAGCAGTGAAATCAGCGGGGGTGAAAAACTGTTTTTT
. TRBJ1-1 TRBV19 few CASSLGSLTEAFF TGTGCCAGTAGTCTCGGGTCACTGACTGAAGCTTTCTTT
. TRBJ1-5 TRBV19 . CATGQGQPQHF TGTGCCACCGGGCAGGGCCAGCCCCAGCATTTT
. TRBJ2-6 TRBV27 . CANSQASGANVLTF TGTGCCAACAGCCAGGCGTCTGGGGCCAACGTCCTGACTTTC
. TRBJ1-2 TRBV4-1 . CASSQPRGQFGYTF TGCGCCAGCAGCCAACCGAGAGGGCAGTTCGGCTACACCTTC
. TRBJ2-2 TRBV9 . CASSVGVSGSGELFF TGTGCCAGCAGCGTAGGGGTTAGCGGAAGCGGGGAGCTGTTTTTT
. TRBJ2-7 TRBV27 . CASQFRTAPPGSEQYF TGTGCCAGCCAATTTAGGACAGCACCCCCAGGATCCGAGCAGTACTTC
TRBD2 TRBJ2-1 TRBV19 . CASSIGALAGSNEQFF TGTGCCAGTAGTATAGGGGCACTAGCGGGGTCCAATGAGCAGTTCTTC
. TRBJ1-5 TRBV7-9 few CASSLSGRGNQPQHF TGTGCCAGCAGCTTGTCAGGGCGAGGCAATCAGCCCCAGCATTTT
. TRBJ2-1 TRBV5-6 . CASSGLEEQFF TGTGCCAGCAGCGGACTTGAGGAGCAGTTCTTC
. TRBJ2-1 TRBV7-3 . CASSPHPPGRGRNEQFF TGTGCCAGCAGCCCCCATCCCCCGGGTAGGGGCCGCAATGAGCAGTTCTTC
TRBD1 TRBJ2-7 TRBV5-1 once CASSLGGTGSYEQYF TGCGCCAGCAGCTTGGGAGGGACAGGGTCGTACGAGCAGTACTTC
TRBD1 TRBJ1-1 TRBV28 . CASSLLGQGAFF TGTGCCAGCAGTTTATTGGGACAGGGAGCTTTCTTT
. TRBJ1-2 TRBV10-3 . CAIQGDDYGYTF TGTGCCATACAGGGAGACGACTATGGCTACACCTTC
TRBD1 TRBJ1-2 TRBV27 once CASSLTGGTTNYGYTF TGTGCCAGCAGTTTGACAGGGGGCACTACTAACTATGGCTACACCTTC
TRBD1 TRBJ1-2 TRBV4-1 . CASSQGTGADPYGYTF TGCGCCAGCAGCCAAGGTACAGGGGCCGACCCCTATGGCTACACCTTC
TRBD2 TRBJ2-1 TRBV27 . CASSLAGVSYNEQFF TGTGCCAGCAGTTTAGCGGGAGTCTCCTACAATGAGCAGTTCTTC
TRBD1 TRBJ1-1 TRBV6-1 . CASRMTGVNTEAFF TGTGCCAGCAGAATGACAGGGGTGAACACTGAAGCTTTCTTT
TRBD1 TRBJ1-2 TRBV28 . CASSLLARGDGYTF TGTGCCAGCAGTTTACTGGCCAGGGGGGACGGCTACACCTTC
. TRBJ2-1 TRBV7-9 . CASSRVYNEQFF TGTGCCAGCAGCCGTGTCTACAATGAGCAGTTCTTC
. TRBJ2-1 TRBV28 . CASSLFRTTYNEQFF TGTGCCAGCAGTTTATTCCGGACTACCTACAATGAGCAGTTCTTC
. TRBJ2-2 TRBV12-2 . CASRLQELTSGGNTGELFF TGTGCAAGTCGCCTCCAAGAGCTTACTAGCGGGGGAAACACCGGGGAGCTGTTTTTT
. TRBJ1-2 TRBV12-5 . CASVPFGGYGYTF TGTGCTAGTGTACCGTTCGGGGGCTATGGCTACACCTTC
TRBD1 TRBJ2-7 TRBV14 . CASSRTGDSEQYF TGTGCCAGCAGCCGGACAGGGGACTCCGAGCAGTACTTC
TRBD2 TRBJ2-1 TRBV5-1 . CASSQASGGAWNEQFF TGCGCCAGCAGCCAAGCTAGCGGGGGGGCGTGGAATGAGCAGTTCTTC
TRBD1 TRBJ2-7 TRBV5-5 . CASSLIQGAAYEQYF TGTGCCAGCAGCTTGATCCAGGGGGCTGCCTACGAGCAGTACTTC
TRBD1 TRBJ1-4 TRBV7-2 . CASSLGTGGPNEKLFF TGTGCCAGCAGCCTCGGGACAGGGGGCCCAAATGAAAAACTGTTTTTT
TRBD2 TRBJ2-7 TRBV11-2 . CASSLLGSGRTLSYEQYF TGTGCCAGCAGCTTACTTGGTAGCGGGAGGACCCTCTCCTACGAGCAGTACTTC
. TRBJ1-5 TRBV19 . CASSRRGKDQPQHF TGTGCCAGTAGCCGTAGGGGGAAAGATCAGCCCCAGCATTTT
. TRBJ1-4 TRBV5-4 . CASSLPGREKLFF TGTGCCAGCAGTCTGCCGGGTCGGGAAAAACTGTTTTTT